This TCR beta chain comes out of a study of vaccination effects on CD4 cells after COVID-19 (dated by TCRdb to the early 2020s). Background on the whole study: In the ViraFEST assay, PBMC were stimulated with viral peptide pools, and TCR sequencing was then used to find antigen-specific CD4+ T cell clonotypes based on their expansion. Altogether, around 11 COVID-19 convalescent patients and 4 SARS-CoV-2-naive healthy vaccine recipients made up the full study. SARS-CoV-2 spike-specific CD4+ TCR repertoires were compared before and after mRNA vaccination in COVID-19 convalescent patients and in infection-naive vaccine recipients. In the study, cultures from other donors were sequenced using the Oncomine TCR Beta short-read assay on an Illumina iSeq 100. Each well held under 2.5 million PBMC cultured in IMDM containing roughly 4.9% human AB serum, 9 to 10 IU/ml IL-2 and gentamicin, along with around 11 ug/ml peptides. Each participant got two doses of an mRNA SARS-CoV-2 vaccine, either BNT162b2 or mRNA-1273. Results the study describes overall, beyond this receptor: Marked clonal contraction was observed in both infection-induced and vaccine-induced clones at late post-vaccination timepoints, consistent with waning T cell responses. In healthy vaccine recipients, vaccine-induced clones were almost all SARS-CoV-2 mono-reactive, with only 1 of 255 being cross-reactive with common cold coronaviruses. The study was limited by a small number of convalescent patients, and early post-infection timepoints were lacking.

After around 11 days of culture, CD4+ T cells were isolated with the EasySep CD4+ T cell isolation kit. The absence of prior SARS-CoV-2 infection in healthy vaccine recipients was confirmed by negative nucleocapsid antibodies before and after vaccination. Half of the culture medium was replaced with fresh IL-2-containing medium on days 3 and 7. Unless otherwise noted, each peptide stimulation condition was cultured in triplicate wells. PBMC were separated from whole blood using Ficoll-Paque Plus gradient centrifugation and were then either cryopreserved at -140C or used fresh. The QIAamp micro DNA kit was used to extract genomic DNA from the cultured CD4+ T cells. Library creation used the immunoSEQ multiplex PCR assay. DNA from the cultured, isolated CD4+ T cells was subjected to TCR beta CDR3 sequencing. The paper's data handling went like this. Non-productive TCR sequences were removed, reads were trimmed to the CDR3 region, and CDR3s of at least 7 amino acids were retained. The MANAFEST web app was used to pick out antigen-specific clonotypes by comparing their expansion in peptide wells with that in reference cultures. For clones to be considered positive, expansion at FDR<0.05 versus reference and all other wells, an odds ratio above 5, and a frequency above 0.1% in two replicate wells were required. Clonotypes significantly expanded in SARS-CoV-2 spike wells and in at least one common cold coronavirus spike condition were defined as cross-reactive. Levenshtein distance calculated with the stringdist R package was used to assess CDR3 similarity, and unrooted trees were constructed with ape in R 3.6.1. TCRdb holds this immuneACCESS table with in-frame rearrangements only. Some clones are missing; in checked studies, unresolved V genes explain under half, and the rest has no known cause. The DNA was the basis for D and trimming; V, J and clone size are from that table. The sample yields tens of thousands of clones; 65% to 80% were counted once. The top ten clones comprise about 3% of the sample.

Taken from cysteine to phenylalanine, the CDR3 has 15 residues. Only the CDR3 DNA stays, 45 bases, in frame from base 1. The germline V gene yields LGHNA for CDR1 and YNFKEQ for CDR2. The V end gives up 0 bases and the J end 4 bases, leaving 5 bases in the junction not matched to a gene. This clone has just a few counts. What this receptor recognizes is not known. No per-base quality is available; no much larger clone lies one base away. The sequence joins TRBV4-2 to TRBJ2-7, with 8 junctional bases fitting TRBD2. Specimen: CD4+ T cells from PBMCs cultured without peptide, collected before COVID-19 vaccination. The clonotype originates from a human donor who received a COVID-19 vaccine. The nucleotide sequence is given as TGTGCCAGCAGCCAAGAACGCGGGAGGCGGTACGAGCAGTACTTC. It translates to CASSQERGRRYEQYF.